One and the same sample provided the 30 T cell receptor beta chains below, sequenced in a study of molecular identifiers for immune sequencing clone quantification. TCRdb independently ran MiXCR on the PCR reads; one entry per CDR3 protein. In the table there are some 580,000 distinct CDR3 sequences, about 25% of which are singletons. The sequenced sample consisted of naive CD8+ T cells from blood, with Jurkat cell RNA spiked in. Subset defined: FACS-sorted CD8+CD4-CCR7+CD45RA+ naive T cells. The receptor source for this set is a human donor in good health. Some libraries in this study had Jurkat cell RNA spiked in.

The chain links TRBV5-1 to TRBJ2-1; 7 bases match TRBD2. V shed 2 bases and J 9 bases; nucleotides not matched to a gene: 2. This CDR3 is built from 12 residues. Germline values: CDR1 SGHRS, CDR2 YFSETQ. CDR3 region: CASSFTSVEQFF. CDR3 DNA sequence: TGCGCCAGCAGCTTCACTAGCGTTGAGCAGTTCTTC.

This clonotype was counted a single time. A read error is possible here, since a much larger clone lies one base away. This CDR3 reads CASSYGVDSQYF. The CDR3 DNA follows: TGTGCCAGCAGTTACGGCGTAGACAGTCAGTACTTC. V gene TRBV6-2 or TRBV6-3 combines with J gene TRBJ2-4, with TRBD1 as a possible D gene (5 bases). The CDR3 covers 12 residues. Germline CDR1 MNHEY, CDR2 SVGEGT. The V gene lost 2 bases and the J gene lost 12 bases, with 11 bases spanning the gap.

This clonotype has a handful of counts. The chain uses TRBV13 and TRBJ2-7; either TRBD1 or TRBD2 may fit D (5 bases each). Trimming shortened V by 2 bases and J by 6 bases, and 17 bases separated the two germline ends. CDR3 length equals 15 residues. The germline V gene encodes CDR1 PRHDT and CDR2 FYEKMQ (reference sequence). The CDR3 DNA reads as TGTGCCAGCAGCTTAACCGGGGCCCAATGGGGCGAGCAGTACTTC. Its translation: CASSLTGAQWGEQYF.

This clonotype was observed a handful of times. The rearrangement links TRBV7-9 to TRBJ1-5; no definite D call. The germline CDR1 and CDR2 sequences are SEHNR and FQNEAQ (reference sequence). V was clipped by 3 bases and J by 5 bases, with 14 bases between them. The CDR3 contains 15 residues. The CDR3 is CASSLDAVPYQPQHF. CDR3 in DNA: TGTGCCAGCAGCTTGGACGCGGTCCCTTATCAGCCCCAGCATTTT.

On this clonotype itself: A much larger clone lies one base from this, so it may be a read error. The chain has TRBV9 and TRBJ2-2, with 9 bases identical to TRBD1. Germline values: CDR1 SGDLS, CDR2 YYNGEE. CDR3 length: 17 amino acids. The CDR3 DNA is TGTCCCAGCAGCGGCCCGTTGACAGGGGGTGATACCGGGGAGCTGTTTTTT. Its translation is CPSSGPLTGGDTGELFF.

This clonotype came up many times. The V gene is TRBV12-3 or TRBV12-4, the J gene TRBJ1-1; 7 nucleotides match TRBD1. With 3 bases clipped from V and 11 bases from J, the junction kept 6 bases outside the gene matches. This CDR3 contains 12 residues. CDR3 DNA sequence: TGTGCCAGCAGTTTCAGGGGGGTGGAGGCTTTCTTT. The encoded protein is CASSFRGVEAFF.

This clonotype was seen repeatedly, ten times or more. The genes are TRBV27 and TRBJ2-7; 7 nucleotides align to TRBD2. Per the germline V gene, CDR1 is MNHEY and CDR2 is SMNVEV (reference sequence). There are 16 residues in the CDR3. The junction had 10 bases not matched to a gene; V was cut back by 5 bases and J by 0 bases. CDR3 sequence reads: CASSETLAESSYEQYF. The CDR3 DNA is TGTGCCAGCAGTGAGACCCTAGCGGAAAGCTCCTACGAGCAGTACTTC.

In this sample, this clonotype turned up many times. The rearrangement joins TRBV29-1 to TRBJ1-2; D is undetermined. Germline assignment: CDR1 SQVTM and CDR2 ANQGSEA. V shed 3 bases and J shed 5 bases, with 1 base lying between them. CDR3 length equals 9 residues. The chain's CDR3 is CSVDYGYTF. In DNA, the CDR3 is TGCAGCGTTGATTATGGCTACACCTTC.

This clonotype was seen repeatedly, ten times or more. This chain connects TRBV12-3 or TRBV12-4 to TRBJ2-3, with D maybe TRBD2 (5 bases). The CDR3 consists of 15 residues. V lost 5 bases, J lost 2 bases, and 14 bases lay in between. The chain's CDR3 is CASSTPRGPTDTQYF. The DNA for the CDR3 is TGTGCCAGCAGTACCCCCCGGGGTCCCACAGATACGCAGTATTTT.

A note on this clonotype: A much more abundant neighbour one base away suggests this may be a read error. J is TRBJ2-7 and V is TRBV2; perhaps TRBD2 as D (6 bases). V was pared by 8 bases and J by 2 bases, with 13 bases between. Germline CDR1 and CDR2: SNHLY and FYNNEI. The CDR3 has 13 residues. CDR3: CASRWTGAYEQYF. CDR3 in DNA: TGTGCCAGCCGTTGGACGGGGGCCTACGAGCAGTACTTC.

A note on this clonotype: A much bigger clone sits one base away, suggesting this may be a read error. The chain couples TRBV6-6 to TRBJ2-1; D unresolved. In germline, CDR1 is MNHNY, CDR2 SVGAGI (reference sequence). CDR3 size: 13 residues. CDR3 region: CVSSYPQYNEQFF. The CDR3 DNA reads as TGTGTCAGCAGTTACCCACAGTACAATGAGCAGTTCTTC.

Many counts were recorded for this clonotype. The chain recombines TRBV7-9 with TRBJ1-3; D remains unclear. Trimming cost V 5 bases and J 5 bases, with 10 bases left between them. CDR1 SEHNR and CDR2 FQNEAQ come from the germline V gene (reference sequence). The CDR3 has 13 amino acids. CDR3 coding DNA: TGTGCCAGCAGCCCCGACAATAGAAACACCATATATTTT. Amino acid sequence: CASSPDNRNTIYF.

This clonotype was recorded a few times. CDR3 region: CASRPDTNTGELFF. CDR3 coding DNA: TGTGCCAGCAGGCCGGACACCAACACCGGGGAGCTGTTTTTT. The chain recombines TRBV28 with TRBJ2-2, with D maybe TRBD1 (5 bases). The germline V and J ends were trimmed by 6 bases and 2 bases, with 10 bases remaining between them. Germline V lookup: CDR1 MDHEN, CDR2 SYDVKM. The CDR3 has 14 amino acids.

The chain is built from TRBV5-6 and TRBJ1-1; a possible D gene is TRBD1 (6 bases). V lost 7 bases, J lost 6 bases, and 28 bases lay in between. This CDR3 region has 17 residues. Germline V gives CDR1 SGHDT, CDR2 YYEEEE. In DNA form, the CDR3 reads TGTGCCAGCGGCATATTCCGGGACATGCAAAGTCGGGCTGAAGCTTTCTTT. Translated, it gives CASGIFRDMQSRAEAFF.

The count of this clonotype is one. The rearrangement links TRBV7-9 to TRBJ1-1; 9 bases are shared with TRBD1. The CDR3 runs 17 residues. V shed 1 base, J shed 0 bases, and the junction held 6 bases outside the gene matches. The germline V gene has CDR1 SEHNR and CDR2 FQNEAQ (reference sequence). CDR3 residues: CASSLEGTGWVNTEAFF. CDR3 DNA sequence: TGTGCCAGCAGCTTAGAGGGGACAGGGTGGGTGAACACTGAAGCTTTCTTT.

In its sample, this clonotype was seen a few times. The chain links TRBV11-2 to TRBJ2-4; 8 nucleotides agree with TRBD1. The V gene end was trimmed by 2 bases and the J gene end by 8 bases; junction bases not matched to a gene: 8. The length of the CDR3 is 15 residues. CDR1 SGHAT and CDR2 FQNNGV come from the germline V gene. CDR3 bases: TGTGCCAGCAGCTTACTGGCAGGGGGCGCGTACATTCAGTACTTC. It yields the protein CASSLLAGGAYIQYF.

The CDR3 protein is CASSQGGWMAPGELFF. Written as DNA, the CDR3 is TGTGCCAGCAGCCAAGGGGGTTGGATGGCTCCCGGGGAGCTGTTTTTT. The rearrangement joins TRBV14 to TRBJ2-2; D is uncertain. V lost 1 base and J lost 6, with 15 bases in between. The CDR3 contains 16 residues. Germline V lookup: CDR1 SGHDN, CDR2 FVKESK.

This clonotype was picked up many times. This chain joins TRBV5-5 and TRBJ1-1; D perhaps matches TRBD1 (6 bases). Germline values: CDR1 SGHKS, CDR2 YYEKEE (reference sequence). With 3 bases removed from V and 1 base from J, the gap between germline ends came to 13 bases. The CDR3 is made up of 15 amino acids. CDR3 bases: TGTGCCAGCAGCTATTTGGGGGCCTGGAACACTGAAGCTTTCTTT. Protein sequence: CASSYLGAWNTEAFF.

This clonotype was found many times. The V gene is TRBV5-1, the J gene TRBJ2-7; D gene uncertain. The CDR3 runs to 12 residues. Germline lookup yields CDR1 SGHRS and CDR2 YFSETQ. V lost 4 bases, J lost 1 base, and 6 bases lay in between. This chain's CDR3 is CASSQLSYEQYF. CDR3 in DNA: TGCGCCAGCAGCCAACTGTCCTACGAGCAGTACTTC.

J is TRBJ2-3 and V is TRBV20-1, with 8 bases aligning to TRBD2. V dropped 6 bases and J dropped 3; count of bases not matched to a gene: 17. The CDR3 runs 17 residues. The germline V gene encodes CDR1 DFQATT and CDR2 SNEGSKA (reference sequence). The CDR3 region is CSANPRGGRRITDTQYF. The CDR3 DNA follows: TGCAGTGCAAACCCCAGGGGCGGGAGGCGAATAACAGATACGCAGTATTTT.

This clonotype was observed many times. This chain links TRBV19 with TRBJ2-7; 7 bases match TRBD2. This CDR3 spans 15 amino acids. With 1 base clipped from V and 0 bases from J, the junction kept 3 bases outside the gene matches. CDR1 is LNHDA and CDR2 is SQIVND in the germline V gene (reference sequence). The CDR3 region is CASSIVGGNSYEQYF. CDR3 nucleotides: TGTGCCAGTAGTATAGTCGGGGGGAACTCCTACGAGCAGTACTTC.

This chain joins TRBV6-2 or TRBV6-3 and TRBJ1-2; D is ambiguous. The length of the CDR3 is 13 residues. Germline lookup yields CDR1 MNHEY and CDR2 SVGEGT. With 5 bases removed from V and 2 bases from J, the gap between germline ends came to 9 bases. The CDR3: CASSHLRNYGYTF. As DNA, the CDR3 is TGTGCCAGCAGTCACCTCAGGAACTATGGCTACACCTTC.

This clonotype was seen more than once but under ten times. The chain combines TRBV27 with TRBJ2-1, with D hard to call. The V gene lost 1 base and the J gene lost 2 bases, with 6 bases spanning the gap. This CDR3 spans 14 amino acids. CDR1 and CDR2 from the germline V gene are MNHEY and SMNVEV (reference sequence). For the CDR3, the DNA is TGTGCCAGCAGTTTATGGGAACCCTACAATGAGCAGTTCTTC. It specifies CASSLWEPYNEQFF.

The J gene is TRBJ2-2, the V gene TRBV19; 9 nucleotides agree with TRBD1. The CDR3 length is 16 residues. From germline, CDR1 is LNHDA and CDR2 SQIVND (reference sequence). V shed 7 bases and J 4 bases; nucleotides not matched to a gene: 10. CDR3 nucleotide sequence: TGTGCCAGTACCTCTTGGGGACAGGGTGGCACCGGGGAGCTGTTTTTT. It translates to CASTSWGQGGTGELFF.

The V gene is TRBV28, the J gene TRBJ2-1; 7 positions match TRBD1. The germline gives CDR1 MDHEN, CDR2 SYDVKM. V lost 1 base to trimming and J lost 10 bases; unmatched junction nucleotides: 10. The CDR3 runs 15 residues. DNA for the CDR3: TGTGCCAGCAGTTTATACAGGGGCAGGACGGAAGAGCAGTTCTTC. Residues: CASSLYRGRTEEQFF.

This clonotype was found a few times. The V and J genes are TRBV19 and TRBJ2-3; TRBD2 matches at 10 bases. V lost 3 bases, J lost 2 bases, and 11 bases stayed unmatched. The CDR3 runs 18 residues. Per germline, CDR1 LNHDA and CDR2 SQIVND (reference sequence). The CDR3 sequence: CASSIGTSGMGPTDTQYF. CDR3 sequence (DNA): TGTGCCAGTAGTATTGGCACTAGCGGGATGGGACCCACAGATACGCAGTATTTT.

The chain couples TRBV19 to TRBJ2-1, with 7 bases aligning to TRBD2. V was pared by 7 bases and J by 4 bases, with 1 base of the junction left unmatched. CDR3 length equals 12 residues. Germline V gives CDR1 LNHDA, CDR2 SQIVND (reference sequence). The CDR3 region is CASKAGYNEQFF. In nucleotides, the CDR3 is TGTGCCAGTAAAGCGGGGTACAATGAGCAGTTCTTC.

Remarks on this clonotype: This clone may be a read error of a much larger clone one base away. V and J are TRBV19 and TRBJ1-4, with 10 bases matching TRBD1. Per the germline V gene, CDR1 is LNHDA and CDR2 is SQIVND (reference sequence). J was trimmed by 0 bases and V by 7 bases; bases with no gene match: 14. This CDR3 has 19 residues. CDR3 DNA sequence: TGTGCCAGTAATGCACCTCCCGGGACAGGGGATGCAACTAATGAAAAACTGTTTTTT. Residues: CASNAPPGTGDATNEKLFF.

This clonotype was picked up a small number of times. The V call is TRBV7-9, the J call TRBJ2-2; D gene uncertain. V was cut by 6 bases and J by 3 bases, with 20 bases left in between. The germline gives CDR1 SEHNR, CDR2 FQNEAQ (reference sequence). The CDR3 length is 17 residues. The CDR3 loop is CASRGEGFSLDTGELFF. CDR3 bases: TGTGCCAGCAGAGGCGAAGGGTTTTCGCTCGACACCGGGGAGCTGTTTTTT.

This clonotype has at least ten counts. The genes are TRBV4-1 and TRBJ1-1, with D unclear. Trimming left V 2 bases short and J 4 bases short, with 11 bases between. Germline lookup yields CDR1 MGHRA and CDR2 YSYEKL. This CDR3 has 14 residues. CDR3 sequence reads: CASSQNRLGTEAFF. The CDR3 DNA reads TGCGCCAGCAGCCAAAATAGGTTGGGCACTGAAGCTTTCTTT.